This note documents a single T cell receptor (beta chain) sequence. Its target is not known. The source of the sample is a study of CD4+ T cells in melanoma. Study findings and constraints: Diverse differentiation states were reported for melanoma neoantigen-specific CD4+ T cells.

Here immunoSEQ multiplex PCR was the method, and the copy in TCRdb shows in-frame clones only, minus some. This table has roughly 4,000 clones, 55% to 85% appearing once. This clonotype originated in a human donor with melanoma. The sequenced sample consisted of tumor tissue.

CDR3 sequence: CASTVDHRTDTQYF. The CDR3 nucleotides read TGTGCCAGTACCGTGGACCATCGCACAGATACGCAGTATTTT. The chain uses TRBV19 and TRBJ2-3; D is uncertain. The CDR3 has 14 amino acids. CDR1 is LNHDA, CDR2 SQIVND, per germline (reference sequence). Between the trimmed V and J ends, which lost 7 bases and 1 base, there was a span of 12 bases.